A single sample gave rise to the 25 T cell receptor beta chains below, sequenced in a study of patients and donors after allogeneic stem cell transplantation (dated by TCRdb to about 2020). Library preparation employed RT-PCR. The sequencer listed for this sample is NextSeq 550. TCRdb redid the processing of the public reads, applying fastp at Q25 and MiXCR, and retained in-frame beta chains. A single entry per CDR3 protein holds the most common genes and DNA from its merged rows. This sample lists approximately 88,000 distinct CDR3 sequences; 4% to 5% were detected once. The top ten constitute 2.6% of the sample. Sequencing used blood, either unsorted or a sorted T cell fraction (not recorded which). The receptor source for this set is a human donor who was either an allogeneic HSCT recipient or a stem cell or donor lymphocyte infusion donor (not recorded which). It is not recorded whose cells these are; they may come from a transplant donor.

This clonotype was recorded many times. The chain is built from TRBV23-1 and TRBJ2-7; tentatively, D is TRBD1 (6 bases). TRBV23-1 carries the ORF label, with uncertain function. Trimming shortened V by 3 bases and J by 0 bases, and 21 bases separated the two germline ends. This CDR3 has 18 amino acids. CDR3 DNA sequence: TGCGCCAGCAGTCACTCCCGAACGCAGGGGCCTTGCTCCTACGAGCAGTACTTC. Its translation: CASSHSRTQGPCSYEQYF.

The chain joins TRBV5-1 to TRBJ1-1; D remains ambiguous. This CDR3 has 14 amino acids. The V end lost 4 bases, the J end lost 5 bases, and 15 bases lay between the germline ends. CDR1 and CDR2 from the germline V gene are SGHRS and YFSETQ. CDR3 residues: CASSPSPNETEAFF. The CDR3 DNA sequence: TGCGCCAGCAGCCCCTCCCCGAATGAGACTGAAGCTTTCTTT.

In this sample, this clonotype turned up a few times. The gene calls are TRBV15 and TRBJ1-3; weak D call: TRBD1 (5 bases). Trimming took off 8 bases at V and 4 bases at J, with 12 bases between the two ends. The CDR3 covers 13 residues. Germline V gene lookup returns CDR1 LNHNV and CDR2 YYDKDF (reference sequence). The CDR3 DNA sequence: TGTGCCACCGGACAAGGAAAGGGAAACACCATATATTTT. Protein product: CATGQGKGNTIYF.

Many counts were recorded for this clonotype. In nucleotides, the CDR3 is TGCGCCAGCAGCCTGGTATCCGCGACCGTATACAATGAGCAGTTCTTC. It is translated as CASSLVSATVYNEQFF. V usage is TRBV5-1 and J usage is TRBJ2-1; no firm D call. The CDR3 totals 16 residues. Germline assignment: CDR1 SGHRS and CDR2 YFSETQ. V shed 4 bases and J shed 4 bases, with 18 bases lying between them.

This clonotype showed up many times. DNA for the CDR3: TGTGCCAGCAGCCTCGTGAGGGGTGAGCAGTTCTTC. It is translated as CASSLVRGEQFF. The chain recombines TRBV5-6 with TRBJ2-1, with D perhaps assigned TRBD1 or TRBD2 (5 bases each). CDR3 length: 12 amino acids. Germline V lookup: CDR1 SGHDT, CDR2 YYEEEE. The germline V and J ends were trimmed by 4 bases and 9 bases, with 11 bases remaining between them.

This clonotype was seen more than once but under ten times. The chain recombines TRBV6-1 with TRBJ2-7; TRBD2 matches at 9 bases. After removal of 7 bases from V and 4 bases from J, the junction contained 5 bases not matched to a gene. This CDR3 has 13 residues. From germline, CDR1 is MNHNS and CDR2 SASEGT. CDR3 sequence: CASTEAGGYEQYF. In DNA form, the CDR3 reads TGTGCCAGCACCGAAGCGGGGGGATACGAGCAGTACTTC.

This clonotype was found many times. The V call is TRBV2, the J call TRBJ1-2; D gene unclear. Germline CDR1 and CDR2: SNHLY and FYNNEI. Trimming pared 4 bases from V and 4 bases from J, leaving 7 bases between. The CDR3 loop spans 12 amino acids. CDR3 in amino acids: CASSASGYGYTF. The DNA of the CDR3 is TGTGCCAGCAGTGCCTCAGGCTATGGCTACACCTTC. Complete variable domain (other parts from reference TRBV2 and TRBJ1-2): EPEVTQTPSHQVTQMGQEVILRCVPISNHLYFYWYRQILGQKVEFLVSFYNNEISEKSEIFDDQFSVERPDGSNFTLKIRSTKLEDSAMYFCASSASGYGYTFGSGTRLTVV.

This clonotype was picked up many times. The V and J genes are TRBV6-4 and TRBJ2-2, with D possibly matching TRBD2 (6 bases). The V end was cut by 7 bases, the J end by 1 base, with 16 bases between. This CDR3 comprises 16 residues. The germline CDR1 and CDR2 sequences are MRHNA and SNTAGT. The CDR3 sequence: CASTRTGGENTGELFF. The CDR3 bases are TGTGCCAGCACCCGAACTGGCGGGGAGAACACCGGGGAGCTGTTTTTT.

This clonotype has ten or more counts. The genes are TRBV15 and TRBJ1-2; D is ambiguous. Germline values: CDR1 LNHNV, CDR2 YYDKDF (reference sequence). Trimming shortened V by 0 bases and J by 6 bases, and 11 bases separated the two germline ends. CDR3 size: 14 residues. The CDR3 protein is CATSRDRSADGYTF. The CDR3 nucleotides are TGTGCCACCAGCAGAGATCGGAGCGCCGATGGCTACACCTTC.

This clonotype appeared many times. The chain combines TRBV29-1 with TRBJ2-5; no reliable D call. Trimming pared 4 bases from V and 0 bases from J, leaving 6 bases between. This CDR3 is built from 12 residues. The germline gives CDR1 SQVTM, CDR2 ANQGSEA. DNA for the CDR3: TGCAGCGTTGTTTTGTACCAAGAGACCCAGTACTTC. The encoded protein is CSVVLYQETQYF.

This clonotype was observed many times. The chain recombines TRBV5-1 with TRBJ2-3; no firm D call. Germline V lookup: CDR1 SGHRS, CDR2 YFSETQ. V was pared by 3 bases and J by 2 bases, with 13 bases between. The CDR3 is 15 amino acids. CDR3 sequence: CASSWGGRPTDTQYF. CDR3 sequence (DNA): TGCGCCAGCAGCTGGGGTGGCAGGCCCACAGATACGCAGTATTTT.

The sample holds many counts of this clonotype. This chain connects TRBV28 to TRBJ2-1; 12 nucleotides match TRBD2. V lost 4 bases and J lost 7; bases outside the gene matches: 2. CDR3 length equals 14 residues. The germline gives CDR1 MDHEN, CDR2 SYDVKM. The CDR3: CASSSTSGSNEQFF. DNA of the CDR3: TGTGCCAGCAGTTCGACTAGCGGGAGTAATGAGCAGTTCTTC.

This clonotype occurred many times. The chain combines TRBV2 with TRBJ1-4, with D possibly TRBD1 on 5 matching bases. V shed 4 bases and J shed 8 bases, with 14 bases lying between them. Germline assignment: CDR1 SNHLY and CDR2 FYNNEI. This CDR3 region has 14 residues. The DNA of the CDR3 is TGTGCCAGCAGTGGACAGATCGGAGGCGAAAAACTGTTTTTT. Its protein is CASSGQIGGEKLFF.

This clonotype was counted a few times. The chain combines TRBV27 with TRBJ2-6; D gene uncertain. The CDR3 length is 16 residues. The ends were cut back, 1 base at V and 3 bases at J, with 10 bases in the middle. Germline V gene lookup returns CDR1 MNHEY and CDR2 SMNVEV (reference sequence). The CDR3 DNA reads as TGTGCCAGCAGTTTATGGGTTGAAAGTGGGGCCAACGTCCTGACTTTC. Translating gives CASSLWVESGANVLTF.

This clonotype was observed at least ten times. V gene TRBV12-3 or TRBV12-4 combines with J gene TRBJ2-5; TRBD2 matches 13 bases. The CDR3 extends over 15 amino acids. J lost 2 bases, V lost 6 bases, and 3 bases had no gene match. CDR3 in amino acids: CASSPGLAGQETQYF. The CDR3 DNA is TGTGCCAGCAGCCCGGGACTAGCGGGACAAGAGACCCAGTACTTC.

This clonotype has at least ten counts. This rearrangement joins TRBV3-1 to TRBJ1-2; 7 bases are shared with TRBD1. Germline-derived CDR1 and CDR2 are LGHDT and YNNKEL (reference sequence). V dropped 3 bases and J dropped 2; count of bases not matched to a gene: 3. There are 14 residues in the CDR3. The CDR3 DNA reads TGTGCCAGCAGCCAGGCAGGGGGAAACTATGGCTACACCTTC. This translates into CASSQAGGNYGYTF.

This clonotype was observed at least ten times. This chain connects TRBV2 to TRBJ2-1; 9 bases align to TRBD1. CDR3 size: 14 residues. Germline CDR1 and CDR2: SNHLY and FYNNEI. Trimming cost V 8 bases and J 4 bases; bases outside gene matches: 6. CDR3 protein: CASGGTGIYNEQFF. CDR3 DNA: TGTGCCAGCGGCGGGACAGGGATATACAATGAGCAGTTCTTC.

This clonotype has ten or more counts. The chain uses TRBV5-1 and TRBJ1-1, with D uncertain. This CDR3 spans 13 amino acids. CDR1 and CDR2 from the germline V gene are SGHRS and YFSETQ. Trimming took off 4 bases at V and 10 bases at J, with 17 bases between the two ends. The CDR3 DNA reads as TGCGCCAGCAGCATAGACCCGTCGGGGAGAGCTTTCTTT. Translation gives CASSIDPSGRAFF.

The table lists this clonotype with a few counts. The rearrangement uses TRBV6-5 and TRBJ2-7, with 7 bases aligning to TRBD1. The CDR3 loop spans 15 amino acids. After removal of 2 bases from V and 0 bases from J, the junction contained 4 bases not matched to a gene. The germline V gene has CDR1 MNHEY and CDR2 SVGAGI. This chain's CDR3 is CASSYGQAPSYEQYF. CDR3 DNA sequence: TGTGCCAGCAGTTACGGACAGGCGCCCTCCTACGAGCAGTACTTC.

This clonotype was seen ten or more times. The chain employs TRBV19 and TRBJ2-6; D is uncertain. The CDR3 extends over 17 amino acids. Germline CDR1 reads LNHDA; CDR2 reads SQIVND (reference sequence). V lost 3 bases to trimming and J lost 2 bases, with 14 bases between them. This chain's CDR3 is CASSIGLRWTGANVLTF. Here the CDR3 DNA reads TGTGCCAGTAGTATCGGGCTTCGATGGACTGGGGCCAACGTCCTGACTTTC.

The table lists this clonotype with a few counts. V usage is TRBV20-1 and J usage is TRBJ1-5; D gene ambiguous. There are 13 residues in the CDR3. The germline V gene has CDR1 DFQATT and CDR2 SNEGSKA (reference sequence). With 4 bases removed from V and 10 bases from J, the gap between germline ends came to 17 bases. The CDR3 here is CSAIDQPQGPQHF. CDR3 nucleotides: TGCAGTGCTATAGACCAGCCTCAAGGACCCCAGCATTTT.

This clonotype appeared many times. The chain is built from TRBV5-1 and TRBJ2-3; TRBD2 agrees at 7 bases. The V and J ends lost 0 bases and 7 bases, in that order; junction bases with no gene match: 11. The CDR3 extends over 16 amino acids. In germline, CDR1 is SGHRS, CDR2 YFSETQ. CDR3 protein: CASSLVTGGLGYTQYF. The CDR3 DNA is TGCGCCAGCAGCTTGGTCACGGGGGGACTGGGATATACGCAGTATTTT.

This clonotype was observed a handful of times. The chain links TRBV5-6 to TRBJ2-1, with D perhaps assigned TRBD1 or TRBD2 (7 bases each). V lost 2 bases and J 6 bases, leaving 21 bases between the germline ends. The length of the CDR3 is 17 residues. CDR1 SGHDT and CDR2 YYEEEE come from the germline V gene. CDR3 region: CASSFGSQGGAGNEQFF. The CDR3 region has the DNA TGTGCCAGCAGCTTTGGATCGCAGGGGGGGGCGGGCAATGAGCAGTTCTTC.

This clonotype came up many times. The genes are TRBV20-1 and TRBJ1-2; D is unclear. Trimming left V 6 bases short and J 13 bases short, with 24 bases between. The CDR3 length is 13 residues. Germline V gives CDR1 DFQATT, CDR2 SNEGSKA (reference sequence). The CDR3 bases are TGCAGTGCCAGATCCCCAGTATCTATGGCTAGCACCTTC. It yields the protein CSARSPVSMASTF.

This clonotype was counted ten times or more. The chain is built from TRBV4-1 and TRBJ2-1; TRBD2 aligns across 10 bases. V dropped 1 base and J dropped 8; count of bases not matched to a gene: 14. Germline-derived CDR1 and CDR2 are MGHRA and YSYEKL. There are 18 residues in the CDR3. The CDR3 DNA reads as TGCGCCAGCAGCCAAGCAAGCGTAAAGCGGGGGGGTCGCTATGAGCAGTTCTTC. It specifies CASSQASVKRGGRYEQFF.